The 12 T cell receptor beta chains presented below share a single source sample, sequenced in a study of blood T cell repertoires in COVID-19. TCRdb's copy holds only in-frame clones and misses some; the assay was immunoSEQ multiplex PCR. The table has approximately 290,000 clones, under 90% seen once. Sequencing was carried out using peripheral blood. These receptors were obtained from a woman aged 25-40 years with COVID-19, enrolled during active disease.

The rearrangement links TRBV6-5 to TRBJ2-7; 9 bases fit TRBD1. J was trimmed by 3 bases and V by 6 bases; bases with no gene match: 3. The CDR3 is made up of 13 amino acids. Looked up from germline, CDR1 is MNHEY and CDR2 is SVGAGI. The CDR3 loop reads CASRGTGHYEQYF. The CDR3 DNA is TGTGCCAGCAGAGGGACAGGGCACTACGAGCAGTACTTC.

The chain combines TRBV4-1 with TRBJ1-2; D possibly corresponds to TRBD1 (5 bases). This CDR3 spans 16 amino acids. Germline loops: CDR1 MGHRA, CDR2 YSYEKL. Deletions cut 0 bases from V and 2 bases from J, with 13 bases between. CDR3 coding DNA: TGCGCCAGCAGCCAAGATACGACAGAGAAAAACTATGGCTACACCTTC. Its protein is CASSQDTTEKNYGYTF.

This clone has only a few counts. The CDR3: CASSSQGIIENTEAFF. Here the CDR3 DNA reads TGCGCCAGCAGCTCGCAGGGGATCATAGAGAACACTGAAGCTTTCTTT. This chain uses TRBV5-1 with TRBJ1-1; possibly TRBD1 for D (6 bases). The germline V and J ends were trimmed by 3 bases and 1 base, with 16 bases remaining between them. CDR1 SGHRS and CDR2 YFSETQ come from the germline V gene. The CDR3 has 16 amino acids.

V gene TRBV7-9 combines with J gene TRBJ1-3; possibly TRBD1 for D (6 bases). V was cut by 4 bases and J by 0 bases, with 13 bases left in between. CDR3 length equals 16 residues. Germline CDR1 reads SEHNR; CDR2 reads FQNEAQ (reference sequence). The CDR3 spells CASSSTDSISGNTIYF. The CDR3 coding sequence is TGTGCCAGCAGCTCCACGGACAGCATCTCTGGAAACACCATATATTTT.

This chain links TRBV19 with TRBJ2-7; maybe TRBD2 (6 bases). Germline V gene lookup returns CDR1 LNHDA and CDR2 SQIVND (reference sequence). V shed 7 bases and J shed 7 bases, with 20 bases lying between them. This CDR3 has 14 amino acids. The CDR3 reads CASTNRLDGGEQYF. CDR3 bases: TGTGCCAGTACTAATCGACTAGACGGAGGAGAGCAGTACTTC.

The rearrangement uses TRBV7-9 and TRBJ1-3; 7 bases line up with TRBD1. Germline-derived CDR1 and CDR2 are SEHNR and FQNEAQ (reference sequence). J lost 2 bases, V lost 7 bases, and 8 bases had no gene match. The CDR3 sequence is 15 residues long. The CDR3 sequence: CASNLRGDPGNTIYF. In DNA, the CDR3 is TGTGCCAGCAACCTCAGGGGGGATCCTGGAAACACCATATATTTT. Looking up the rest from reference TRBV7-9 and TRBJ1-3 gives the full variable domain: DTGVSQNPRHKITKRGQNVTFRCDPISEHNRLYWYRQTLGQGPEFLTYFQNEAQLEKSRLLSDRFSAERPKGSFSTLEIQRTEQGDSAMYLCASNLRGDPGNTIYFGEGSWLTVV.

CDR3 in amino acids: CARSPTGEGGRSSGNTIYF. The CDR3 DNA follows: TGTGCCAGAAGCCCAACAGGGGAAGGGGGTCGGTCCTCTGGAAACACCATATATTTT. The V call is TRBV5-3, the J call TRBJ1-3; 7 bases align to TRBD1. Being an ORF, TRBV5-3 has a function that is uncertain. V lost 4 bases and J lost 0; bases outside the gene matches: 16. The CDR3 runs 19 residues.

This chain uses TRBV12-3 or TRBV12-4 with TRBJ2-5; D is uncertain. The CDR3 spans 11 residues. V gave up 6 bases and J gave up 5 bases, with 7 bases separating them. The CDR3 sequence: CASSYMETQYF. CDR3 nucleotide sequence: TGTGCCAGCAGCTATATGGAGACCCAGTACTTC.

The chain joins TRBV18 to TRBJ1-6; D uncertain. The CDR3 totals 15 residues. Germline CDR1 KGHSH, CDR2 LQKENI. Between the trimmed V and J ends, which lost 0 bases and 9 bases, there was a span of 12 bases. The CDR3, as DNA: TGTGCCAGCTCACCACCGGCCGAGGGTGGTTCACCCCTCCACTTT. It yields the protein CASSPPAEGGSPLHF.

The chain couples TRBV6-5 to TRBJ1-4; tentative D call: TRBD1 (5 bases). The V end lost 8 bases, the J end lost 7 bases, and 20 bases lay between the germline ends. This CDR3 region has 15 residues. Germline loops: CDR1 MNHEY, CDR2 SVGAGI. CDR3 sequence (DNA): TGTGCCAGCGGTCCCGGACAAGTGGGTCGTGAAAAACTGTTTTTT. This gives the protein CASGPGQVGREKLFF.

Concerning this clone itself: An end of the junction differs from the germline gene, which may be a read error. The CDR3 here is CASSLDRGETQYF. CDR3 coding DNA: TGTGCCAGCAGCCTAGACAGGGGTGAGACCCAGTACTTC. The chain links TRBV11-2 to TRBJ2-5; TRBD1 aligns across 8 bases. The CDR3 consists of 13 residues. CDR1 is SGHAT, CDR2 FQNNGV, per germline.

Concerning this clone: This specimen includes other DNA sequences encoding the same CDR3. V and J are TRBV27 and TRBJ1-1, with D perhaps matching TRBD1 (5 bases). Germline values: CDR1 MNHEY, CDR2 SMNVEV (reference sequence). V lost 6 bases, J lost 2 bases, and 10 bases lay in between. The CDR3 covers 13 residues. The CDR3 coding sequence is TGTGCCAGCAGCCTCAGGGAAAACACTGAAGCTTTCTTT. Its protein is CASSLRENTEAFF.